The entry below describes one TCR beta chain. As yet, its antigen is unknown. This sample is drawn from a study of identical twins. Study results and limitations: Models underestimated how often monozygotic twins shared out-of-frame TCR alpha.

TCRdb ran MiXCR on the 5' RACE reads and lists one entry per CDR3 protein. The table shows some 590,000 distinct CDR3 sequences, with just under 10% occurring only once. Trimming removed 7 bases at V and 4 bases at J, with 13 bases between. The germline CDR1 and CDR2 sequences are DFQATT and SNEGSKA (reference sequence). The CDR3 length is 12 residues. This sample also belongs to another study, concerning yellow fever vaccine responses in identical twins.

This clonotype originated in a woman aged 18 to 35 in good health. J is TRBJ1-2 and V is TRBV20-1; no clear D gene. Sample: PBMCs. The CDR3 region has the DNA TGCAGTGGGAGAGCGGGCCCCTATGGCTACACCTTC. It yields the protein CSGRAGPYGYTF.